These 14 T cell receptor beta chains came from one sample sequenced in a study of T cell responses to AZD1222 COVID-19 vaccine. The method was immunoSEQ multiplex PCR; TCRdb's version includes in-frame clones alone and lacks a portion of them. The data show around 140,000 clones, approximately 85% seen once. The material sequenced was peripheral blood, taken 28 days after the second dose of the MenACWY control vaccine. These receptors were collected from an adult who received the MenACWY meningococcal vaccine as a control.

The J gene is TRBJ1-1, the V gene TRBV3-1 (or the pseudogene TRBV3-2); D is possibly TRBD1 (6 bases). CDR3 length: 16 amino acids. Germline lookup yields CDR1 LGHDT and CDR2 YNNKEL (reference sequence). Trimming took 4 bases from V and 4 from J, leaving 19 bases between them. The DNA for the CDR3 is TGTGCCAGCAGCCCACGGGGGTGGGGGGGCGGCACTGAAGCTTTCTTT. Protein: CASSPRGWGGGTEAFF.

The rearrangement links TRBV5-1 to TRBJ1-4; D gene ambiguous. The CDR3 has 15 amino acids. Germline V gene data show CDR1 as SGHRS and CDR2 as YFSETQ. The V gene lost 1 base and the J gene lost 2 bases, with 9 bases spanning the gap. The DNA of the CDR3 is TGCGCCAGCAGCTTGTCGCAGCCTACTAATGAAAAACTGTTTTTT. It is translated as CASSLSQPTNEKLFF.

The chain is built from TRBV19 and TRBJ2-7; perhaps D is TRBD1 or TRBD2 (5 bases each). V lost 1 base, J lost 8 bases, and 15 bases lay in between. Germline lookup yields CDR1 LNHDA and CDR2 SQIVND (reference sequence). This CDR3 has 14 residues. For the CDR3, the DNA is TGTGCCAGTAGTATAGGAGCAGGGCCTAGCAAGCAGTACTTC. As protein: CASSIGAGPSKQYF.

Note on this clone: This specimen includes other DNA sequences encoding the same CDR3. This chain uses TRBV18 with TRBJ2-1; no firm D call. The CDR3 is 12 residues long. V lost 2 bases and J 8 bases, leaving 7 bases between the germline ends. The V gene's germline CDR1 is KGHSH and CDR2 LQKENI. CDR3 sequence (DNA): TGTGCCAGCTCACCATCCAGTGATGAGCAGTTCTTC. Translation: CASSPSSDEQFF.

The chain has TRBV24-1 and TRBJ2-1; maybe TRBD1 (7 bases). This CDR3 region has 16 residues. V lost 4 bases and J lost 0, with 12 bases in between. Germline lookup yields CDR1 KGHDR and CDR2 SFDVKD. The CDR3: CATSEPGGISYNEQFF. The DNA for the CDR3 is TGTGCCACCAGTGAGCCAGGGGGGATCTCCTACAATGAGCAGTTCTTC.

V gene TRBV14 combines with J gene TRBJ2-1; TRBD1 matches at 9 bases. CDR3 length: 13 amino acids. J lost 15 bases, V lost 1 base, and 7 bases had no gene match. CDR1 and CDR2 (germline): SGHDN, FVKESK. The CDR3 spells CASSQGSGTGLFF. The CDR3 DNA reads TGTGCCAGCAGCCAAGGTTCCGGGACAGGGCTGTTCTTC. Combining the CDR3 with reference TRBV14 and TRBJ2-1 gives the whole variable domain EAGVTQFPSHSVIEKGQTVTLRCDPISGHDNLYWYRRVMGKEIKFLLHFVKESKQDESGMPNNRFLAERTGGTYSTLKVQPAELEDSGVYFCASSQGSGTGLFFGPGTRLTVL.

The rearrangement joins TRBV21-1 to TRBJ1-6; the D call in the table, TRBD1, was not verified against the DNA. TRBV21-1 is shown as a pseudogene. CDR3 length: 15 amino acids. This CDR3 reads CASSDLGTEGSPLHF. CDR3 bases: TGTGCCAGCAGCGACCTAGGGACAGAAGGTTCACCCCTCCACTTT.

The chain employs TRBV6-5 and TRBJ1-4; tentatively, D is TRBD1 (5 bases). Germline-derived CDR1 and CDR2 are MNHEY and SVGAGI. The CDR3 has 15 amino acids. V shed 9 bases and J shed 6 bases, with 20 bases lying between them. Here the CDR3 reads CARRDGQTKHEKLFF. For the CDR3, the DNA is TGTGCCAGGAGAGATGGACAAACAAAACATGAAAAACTGTTTTTT.

The chain links TRBV2 to TRBJ1-6, with 7 bases identical to TRBD1. CDR1 SNHLY and CDR2 FYNNEI come from the germline V gene. The CDR3 contains 15 residues. Trimming took 4 bases from V and 14 from J; bases not matched to a gene: 14. This chain's CDR3 is CASSGGGTVLASLHF. As DNA, the CDR3 is TGTGCCAGCAGTGGGGGCGGGACAGTCCTTGCATCCCTCCACTTT.

The chain has TRBV11-2 and TRBJ1-3, with 7 bases that match TRBD1. Germline V gives CDR1 SGHAT, CDR2 FQNNGV. The J segment lost 4 bases and the V segment lost 5 bases, leaving 5 bases of the junction unmatched. The length of the CDR3 is 14 residues. The CDR3 DNA is TGTGCCAGCAGCCTAATACAGGGGGGAAACACCATATATTTT. Protein sequence: CASSLIQGGNTIYF.

The rearrangement joins TRBV27 to TRBJ2-7, with D tentatively TRBD1 (5 bases). This CDR3 comprises 15 residues. CDR1 and CDR2 from the germline V gene are MNHEY and SMNVEV (reference sequence). V dropped 2 bases and J dropped 2 bases, with 13 bases sitting between them. The CDR3 sequence: CASSLVGVGPYEQYF. DNA of the CDR3: TGTGCCAGCAGTTTAGTAGGGGTAGGCCCCTACGAGCAGTACTTC.

The rearrangement joins TRBV5-1 to TRBJ2-3; 7 bases agree with TRBD1. V trimming: 4 bases; J trimming: 6 bases; junction bases outside the gene matches: 8. The CDR3 spans 14 residues. The V gene's germline CDR1 is SGHRS and CDR2 YFSETQ. The CDR3 DNA reads as TGCGCCAGCAGCATGGGACAGTCTGAGGATACGCAGTATTTT. Amino acid sequence: CASSMGQSEDTQYF.

The chain carries TRBV5-4 and TRBJ2-2; 8 bases agree with TRBD2. Germline V gene data show CDR1 as SGHNT and CDR2 as YYREEE (reference sequence). The CDR3 covers 16 residues. V shed 4 bases, J shed 0 bases, and the junction held 5 bases outside the gene matches. The CDR3 sequence is CASSRSGTSNTGELFF. The CDR3 DNA reads TGTGCCAGCAGCCGTAGCGGGACCTCGAACACCGGGGAGCTGTTTTTT.

The chain couples TRBV11-3 to TRBJ1-5; D remains ambiguous. This CDR3 is 15 amino acids long. V was shortened by 2 bases and J by 4 bases, with 12 bases between the two germline ends. The germline V gene encodes CDR1 SGHNT and CDR2 YENEEA. This chain's CDR3 is CASSLTANENQPQHF. As DNA, the CDR3 is TGTGCCAGCAGCTTAACGGCCAACGAAAATCAGCCCCAGCATTTT. Together with reference TRBV11-3 and TRBJ1-5, the CDR3 gives the full variable domain: EAGVVQSPRYKIIEKKQPVAFWCNPISGHNTLYWYLQNLGQGPELLIRYENEEAVDDSQLPKDRFSAERLKGVDSTLKIQPAELGDSAVYLCASSLTANENQPQHFGDGTRLSIL.